This T cell receptor (beta chain) comes out of a study of T cells in Graves' hyperthyroidism and ophthalmopathy. Blood from later-ophthalmopathy patients was taken at first hyperthyroidism diagnosis. PBMCs were sourced from less than 12 ml fresh peripheral blood. V lost 6 bases and J lost 2, with 2 bases in between. Germline V gene data show CDR1 as MDHEN and CDR2 as SYDVKM. The CDR3 sequence is 10 residues long. A few counts support this clonotype. Amplification of TCR beta CDR3 regions used RNA as the template. HTBI primers were used for first-round RT-PCR of the TCR CDR3. TCRdb processed the multiplex PCR reads anew with MiXCR; each CDR3 protein has one entry. Of 150,000 or so distinct CDR3 sequences in the sample, roughly 9.4% were seen once.

The TCR comes from a young woman with Graves' hyperthyroidism that later progressed to Graves' ophthalmopathy. The genes are TRBV28 and TRBJ2-7; D is unresolved. Sequencing used blood. The CDR3 nucleotides are TGTGCCAGCAGCGCCTACGAGCAGTACTTC. Translated: CASSAYEQYF.